This T cell receptor beta chain appears in the sequencing data of a study of T cell responses to AZD1222 COVID-19 vaccine (dated by TCRdb to about 2021). Looking at the study overall: TCR sequencing covered some 250 trial participants: 200 to 220 given two doses of AZD1222 and 26 given two doses of MenACWY control vaccine. Enrollment into the trials was organized by age into subgroups of 18-55, 56-69 and 70-plus years, and those subgroups contained approximately 160, 26 and 62 TCR-sequenced participants, respectively. Overall results and qualifications from the work: After two AZD1222 doses, spike-specific TCR breadth and depth were significantly higher than at day 0 and than in MenACWY recipients. Conclusions about previously exposed vaccinees were limited because only six or seven AZD1222 recipients were SARS-CoV-2 seropositive at baseline. Participants were mostly white British and included more females than males, and it was suggested by the authors that clonal diversity may have been underestimated. Epitopes outside the regions mutated in the B.1.351 and B.1.1.7 variants were reportedly recognized by nearly half of the unique spike-specific TCRs. The whole spike protein was spanned by vaccine-associated CD4 TCRs, and dominant responses were seen in regions 160-218 and 743-854. In the small 56-69-year group, the increase in depth fell short of significance, most likely because of low power. Because no day 14 peak-response samples were available, the repertoires could be characterized only after the peak T cell response.

Comments on this clone: Its antigen remains unidentified. No much larger clone is present one base from it, and per-base qualities are unavailable.

The CDR3 regions of human TCRbeta chains were analyzed by immunosequencing. Turning to the authors' computational methods: Repertoire TCRs were matched against a reference library of SARS-CoV-2-specific TCRs generated with the MIRA antigen-specificity platform. Breadth was defined as the fraction of unique TCRs that were SARS-CoV-2-associated. Depth was defined as the fraction of total T cells that were SARS-CoV-2-associated. Using the MIRA data, every spike-specific TCR was mapped to the spike region that the TCR reacted to and assigned to either a CD4 or a CD8 class. Log10-transformed breadth and depth values were compared by one-way ANOVA with Sidak's multiple comparisons tests. Held by TCRdb, this immuneACCESS table contains in-frame sequences only and omits some clones. Under half of the omission traces to an unresolved V gene where checked; the cause of the rest is unknown. V and J calls and clone size are copied from that table; D and trimming were computed from the DNA. For this sample the table gives about 130,000 clones, of which more than 75% were detected only once. The biggest ten clones account for approximately 1.1% of the sample.

The germline V gene sets CDR1 to SGHAT and CDR2 to FQNNGV. The CDR3 runs 13 amino acids, cysteine and phenylalanine included. Of the read, only the CDR3 DNA is kept; its 39 bases are in frame from base 1. A distance of 11 bases separates the germline ends of V and J, which lose 5 bases and 4 bases respectively. The time point label corresponds to: about 28 days (+/-7) after the second vaccine dose. AZD1222 recipients whose second dose came at about 4 weeks and those whose second dose came at about 12 weeks were combined into one group, since spike-specific TCR depth and breadth did not differ between the two schedules. Samples from vaccinated people were obtained from the UK trials COV001 and COV002, which included a single-blind randomized controlled phase 2/3 trial of AZD1222 (ChAdOx1 nCoV-19) in healthy adults. For TCRbeta chain sequencing, PBMC samples were collected from trial participants at day 0 and at day 28 after the second dose.

The source material was peripheral blood, sampled 28 days after the second AZD1222 dose. The chain links TRBV11-2 with TRBJ1-2, with TRBD1 tentatively as D gene (6 bases match). The receptor comes from an adult who received the AZD1222 COVID-19 vaccine. At the DNA level, the sequence is TGTGCCAGCAGCCCGGACAGAGGCTATGGCTACACCTTC. Its amino acids are CASSPDRGYGYTF.